The next 31 T cell receptor beta chains were all read from a single sample in a study of T cell repertoires in aging, cancer and after chemotherapy. The template was genomic DNA from peripheral blood, not RNA. Rearranged V-D-J TRB sequences were amplified with a mixed TRB-A/B primer pool. TCRdb independently ran MiXCR on the multiplex PCR reads; one entry per CDR3 protein. The data contain around 13,000 distinct CDR3 sequences, approximately 27% of them seen just once; the ten biggest clones take up roughly a tenth. The sequenced sample consisted of blood. These receptors all stem from a human donor with a blood cancer.

This rearrangement joins TRBV18 to TRBJ1-2, with D possibly TRBD1 on 5 matching bases. This CDR3 region has 13 residues. The V end was cut by 2 bases, the J end by 10 bases, with 14 bases between. Germline assignment: CDR1 KGHSH and CDR2 LQKENI. As DNA, the CDR3 is TGTGCCAGCTCACCAAGTGAGACAGCCGCCTACACCTTC. Translating gives CASSPSETAAYTF.

This clonotype was counted between two and nine times. V gene TRBV24-1 combines with J gene TRBJ2-3; 8 bases are shared with TRBD2. The junction had 8 bases not matched to a gene; V was cut back by 7 bases and J by 6 bases. This CDR3 is 14 amino acids long. The germline V gene encodes CDR1 KGHDR and CDR2 SFDVKD. CDR3 sequence reads: CATRTSASGDTQYF. The CDR3 bases are TGTGCCACCAGGACTAGCGCGAGTGGGGATACGCAGTATTTT.

This clonotype came up once. At one end the junction does not follow the germline gene, possibly because of a read error. This sequence joins TRBV5-6 and TRBJ2-5; 11 positions agree with TRBD1. Per the germline V gene, CDR1 is SGHDT and CDR2 is YYEEEE. The CDR3 sequence is 15 residues long. In DNA form, the CDR3 reads TGCGCCAGCAGCTGGACAGGGGGCGAACAAGAGACCCAGTACTTC. This gives the protein CASSWTGGEQETQYF.

By share, this clonotype ranks as medium-sized. The chain couples TRBV15 to TRBJ1-5; D uncertain. The germline V and J ends were trimmed by 2 bases and 1 base, with 6 bases remaining between them. There are 14 residues in the CDR3. Looked up from germline, CDR1 is LNHNV and CDR2 is YYDKDF (reference sequence). CDR3 bases: TGTGCCACCAGCAGACCGATAAGCAATCAGCCCCAGCATTTT. Amino acid sequence: CATSRPISNQPQHF.

The chain is built from TRBV27 and TRBJ2-7; tentatively, D is TRBD2 (6 bases). Per germline, CDR1 MNHEY and CDR2 SMNVEV (reference sequence). The V gene lost 3 bases and the J gene lost 0 bases, with 9 bases spanning the gap. This CDR3 has 14 amino acids. The CDR3 protein is CASSFTGSSYEQYF. In nucleotides, the CDR3 is TGTGCCAGCAGTTTTACCGGGAGCTCCTACGAGCAGTACTTC.

The V call is TRBV20-1, the J call TRBJ2-1; D perhaps matches TRBD2 (6 bases). From germline, CDR1 is DFQATT and CDR2 SNEGSKA (reference sequence). Trimming took off 1 base at V and 0 bases at J, with 16 bases between the two ends. CDR3 size: 17 residues. CDR3: CSARGRGRLSSYNEQFF. The CDR3, as DNA: TGCAGTGCTAGAGGGCGGGGCCGACTGAGCTCCTACAATGAGCAGTTCTTC.

This clonotype was counted a few times. The rearrangement uses TRBV30 and TRBJ2-7; perhaps TRBD2 as D (5 bases). The CDR3 consists of 15 residues. The V gene lost 0 bases and the J gene lost 3 bases, with 15 bases spanning the gap. From germline, CDR1 is GTSNPN and CDR2 SVGIG (reference sequence). CDR3 sequence reads: CAWSVFGMEVYEQYF. The CDR3 nucleotides read TGTGCCTGGAGTGTATTTGGGATGGAGGTCTACGAGCAGTACTTC.

This clonotype is labeled medium-sized. This chain uses TRBV15 with TRBJ2-6; D not certain. The CDR3 totals 16 residues. Germline V lookup: CDR1 LNHNV, CDR2 YYDKDF (reference sequence). Trimming pared 3 bases from V and 5 bases from J, leaving 14 bases between. CDR3 residues: CATSSLLGHRANVLTF. In DNA, the CDR3 is TGTGCCACCAGCAGCCTGTTAGGTCACCGGGCCAACGTCCTGACTTTC.

This clonotype was observed a few times. This rearrangement joins TRBV5-1 to TRBJ2-1, with 7 bases fitting TRBD2. Germline CDR1 and CDR2: SGHRS and YFSETQ. The CDR3 sequence is 16 residues long. With V trimmed by 3 bases and J by 0 bases, 6 bases remained unmatched. The CDR3 DNA reads TGCGCCAGCAGCTCTTTAGCGGGTAGCTCCTACAATGAGCAGTTCTTC. Translation: CASSSLAGSSYNEQFF.

Of note for this clonotype: A read error may explain this, as a much larger clone is one base away. This chain connects TRBV18 to TRBJ2-6, with TRBD1 as a possible D gene (5 bases). Per germline, CDR1 KGHSH and CDR2 LQKENI. The CDR3 extends over 15 amino acids. Here the CDR3 reads CASSPLISGANILTF. CDR3 in DNA: TGTGCCAGCTCACCATTAATCTCTGGGGCCAACATCCTGACTTTC.

This clonotype was counted a few times. The rearrangement uses TRBV18 and TRBJ2-1, with 14 bases matching TRBD2. The germline V gene encodes CDR1 KGHSH and CDR2 LQKENI. The CDR3 is 19 amino acids. J gave up 5 bases and V 3 bases, and 12 bases lay outside the gene matches. The CDR3 region has the DNA TGTGCCAGCTCACCTGCGACTAGCGGGAGGGCCTTGTTCCACAATGAGCAGTTCTTC. Amino acid sequence: CASSPATSGRALFHNEQFF. The full variable domain, its missing parts supplied by reference TRBV18 and TRBJ2-1, is NAGVMQNPRHLVRRRGQEARLRCSPMKGHSHVYWYRQLPEEGLKFMVYLQKENIIDESGMPKERFSAEFPKEGPSILRIQQVVRGDSAAYFCASSPATSGRALFHNEQFFGPGTRLTVL.

This clonotype is classed as medium-sized. V gene TRBV19 combines with J gene TRBJ1-4; no reliable D call. The CDR3 is 13 amino acids. Per germline, CDR1 LNHDA and CDR2 SQIVND (reference sequence). V was trimmed by 10 bases and J by 4 bases, leaving 13 bases between them. The CDR3 coding sequence is TGTGCCATAAAGGAAGACGGTAATGAAAAACTGTTTTTT. This sequence encodes CAIKEDGNEKLFF. The full variable domain, with the rest looked up from reference TRBV19 and TRBJ1-4, is DGGITQSPKYLFRKEGQNVTLSCEQNLNHDAMYWYRQDPGQGLRLIYYSQIVNDFQKGDIAEGYSVSREKKESFPLTVTSAQKNPTAFYLCAIKEDGNEKLFFGSGTQLSVL.

By sample fraction, this clonotype is medium-sized (0.01 to 0.1%). CDR3 DNA: TGTGCCAGTAGTATAGGTCGGAACACTGAAGCTTTCTTT. This gives the protein CASSIGRNTEAFF. The chain joins TRBV19 to TRBJ1-1, with unresolved D. The V end lost 1 base, the J end lost 1 base, and 4 bases lay between the germline ends. The germline CDR1 and CDR2 sequences are LNHDA and SQIVND (reference sequence). This CDR3 spans 13 amino acids.

The CDR3 loop reads CASSWGHNQPQHF. CDR3 coding DNA: TGTGCCAGCAGTTGGGGCCACAATCAGCCCCAGCATTTT. This rearrangement joins TRBV12-3 or TRBV12-4 to TRBJ1-5; maybe TRBD1 (5 bases). The CDR3 length is 13 residues. V lost 4 bases to trimming and J lost 3 bases, with 7 bases between them.

A single count supports this clonotype. The chain couples TRBV5-1 to TRBJ2-1; TRBD2 matches 7 bases. Losses at the gene ends were 7 bases for V and 4 bases for J; bases not matched to a gene: 17. Germline CDR1 is SGHRS and CDR2 is YFSETQ. This CDR3 has 17 residues. The CDR3 is CASSPGVSSGPYNEQFF. DNA for the CDR3: TGCGCCAGCTCCCCCGGGGTGTCTAGCGGACCATACAATGAGCAGTTCTTC.

In this sample, this clonotype is medium-sized (0.01 to 0.1%). The rearrangement joins TRBV19 to TRBJ1-2; TRBD1 agrees at 10 bases. Trimming removed 5 bases from V and 7 bases from J; junction bases left unmatched: 1. Germline assignment: CDR1 LNHDA and CDR2 SQIVND (reference sequence). CDR3 length equals 12 residues. The DNA of the CDR3 is TGTGCCAGTAGTCGACAGGGGGCTGGCTACACCTTC. Translated: CASSRQGAGYTF.

This chain uses TRBV6-2 or TRBV6-3 with TRBJ1-5; 9 bases fit TRBD1. Trimming cost V 6 bases and J 0 bases; bases outside gene matches: 9. The CDR3 is 17 amino acids. The V gene's germline CDR1 is MNHEY and CDR2 SVGEGT. This CDR3 is CASRPRTGDNSNQPQHF. In nucleotides, the CDR3 is TGTGCCAGCAGGCCCCGGACAGGGGACAATAGCAATCAGCCCCAGCATTTT.

This clonotype occurred many times. V gene TRBV30 combines with J gene TRBJ2-3; the D gene could be TRBD1 or TRBD2 (5 bases each). Germline V lookup: CDR1 GTSNPN, CDR2 SVGIG (reference sequence). This CDR3 is built from 14 residues. With 5 bases removed from V and 0 bases from J, the gap between germline ends came to 12 bases. CDR3 amino acids: CAWGSGLSTDTQYF. CDR3 in DNA: TGTGCCTGGGGTTCGGGGCTAAGCACAGATACGCAGTATTTT.

This clonotype was seen ten or more times. The gene calls are TRBV12-3 or TRBV12-4 and TRBJ1-6, with 9 bases that match TRBD1. Trimming removed 5 bases from V and 7 bases from J; junction bases left unmatched: 3. The CDR3 is 14 amino acids. The CDR3 DNA reads as TGTGCCAGCAGTCCTGGGACAGGGAATTCACCCCTCCACTTT. Encoded protein: CASSPGTGNSPLHF.

The J gene is TRBJ2-3, the V gene TRBV6-4; TRBD2 is a possible D gene (6 bases). The CDR3 loop spans 13 amino acids. Per the germline V gene, CDR1 is MRHNA and CDR2 is SNTAGT. V was trimmed by 4 bases and J by 1 base, leaving 6 bases between them. CDR3 coding DNA: TGTGCCAGCAGTGCGGGAGGCACAGATACGCAGTATTTT. Protein sequence: CASSAGGTDTQYF.

J is TRBJ2-2 and V is TRBV20-1, with 7 bases that match TRBD1. This CDR3 contains 15 residues. CDR1 and CDR2 (germline): DFQATT, SNEGSKA (reference sequence). The V and J ends lost 3 bases and 2 bases, in that order; junction bases with no gene match: 6. The CDR3 DNA is TGCAGTGCTAGCGCCGGGACAGCCAACACCGGGGAGCTGTTTTTT. Translating it yields CSASAGTANTGELFF.

The table lists this clonotype with a few counts. The CDR3 region is CASTYGLAGGLSYEQYF. The CDR3 DNA sequence: TGTGCCAGCACCTACGGACTAGCGGGGGGCCTCTCCTACGAGCAGTACTTC. The rearrangement joins TRBV6-2 or TRBV6-3 to TRBJ2-7, with 14 bases that match TRBD2. This CDR3 has 17 amino acids. The germline gives CDR1 MNHEY, CDR2 SVGEGT. The junction had 8 bases not matched to a gene; V was cut back by 7 bases and J by 0 bases.

The table lists this clonotype with many counts. This chain joins TRBV6-5 and TRBJ1-1; 7 positions agree with TRBD1. Per germline, CDR1 MNHEY and CDR2 SVGAGI. The CDR3 is 16 residues long. J was trimmed by 0 bases and V by 2 bases; bases with no gene match: 6. The CDR3, as DNA: TGTGCCAGCAGTTACGAGGGGGCGTCGGTGAACACTGAAGCTTTCTTT. Amino acid sequence: CASSYEGASVNTEAFF.

This clonotype is categorized as medium-sized. The chain uses TRBV29-1 and TRBJ2-1, with D possibly matching TRBD1 (5 bases). In germline, CDR1 is SQVTM, CDR2 ANQGSEA. V lost 4 bases and J 12 bases, leaving 16 bases between the germline ends. The CDR3 has 12 amino acids. The CDR3 loop reads CSVAGSAVGQFF. The CDR3 region has the DNA TGCAGCGTTGCAGGGTCGGCCGTGGGGCAGTTCTTC.

The chain is built from TRBV6-5 and TRBJ2-7; D is possibly TRBD1 (6 bases). From germline, CDR1 is MNHEY and CDR2 SVGAGI. This CDR3 has 15 residues. Deletions cut 5 bases from V and 0 bases from J, with 14 bases between. This CDR3 reads CASSPDSPGSYEQYV. The CDR3 DNA reads as TGTGCCAGCAGTCCGGACAGTCCTGGCTCCTACGAGCAGTACGTC.

The V gene is TRBV6-4, the J gene TRBJ2-5, with 10 bases identical to TRBD1. The junction had 7 bases not matched to a gene; V was cut back by 6 bases and J by 6 bases. The CDR3 sequence is 14 residues long. Germline V gene sequence: CDR1 MRHNA, CDR2 SNTAGT. The CDR3 nucleotides read TGTGCCAGCAGCTCCGGGACAGGGGTGAAGACCCAGTACTTC. It encodes CASSSGTGVKTQYF.

V and J are TRBV21-1 and TRBJ2-7; no check of the table's D call, TRBD1, against the DNA was made. TRBV21-1 is termed a pseudogene. The CDR3 totals 15 residues. CDR3 sequence: CASSAGQGSGYEQYF. In DNA form, the CDR3 reads TGTGCCAGCAGCGCCGGACAGGGATCGGGGTACGAGCAGTACTTC.

By its share, this clonotype is medium-sized. V usage is TRBV30 and J usage is TRBJ2-1; the match to TRBD2 covers 10 bases. Germline CDR1 is GTSNPN and CDR2 is SVGIG (reference sequence). V was clipped by 4 bases and J by 8 bases; unmatched bases: 5. The CDR3 has 13 amino acids. The CDR3 sequence: CAWISGRAHEQFF. CDR3 DNA: TGTGCCTGGATAAGCGGGAGGGCCCATGAGCAGTTCTTC.

On this clonotype: A read error may be the cause here, since a much bigger clone is one base away. The CDR3 region has the DNA TGTGCCATCAGTTACTCGGACAACAATGAGCAGTTCTTC. This encodes CAISYSDNNEQFF. The chain joins TRBV10-3 to TRBJ2-1, with D possibly being TRBD1 (5 bases). Trimming left V 5 bases short and J 5 bases short, with 10 bases between. Germline CDR1 and CDR2: ENHRY and SYGVKD. The length of the CDR3 is 13 residues.

This clonotype was picked up a small number of times. The rearrangement joins TRBV5-4 to TRBJ1-2; weak D call: TRBD1 (5 bases). This CDR3 is 14 amino acids long. The V end was cut by 1 base, the J end by 4 bases, with 11 bases between. Germline V lookup: CDR1 SGHNT, CDR2 YYREEE (reference sequence). The CDR3 region is CASSLQGASYGYTF. In DNA form, the CDR3 reads TGTGCCAGCAGCTTGCAGGGCGCATCCTATGGCTACACCTTC.

Within the sample, this clonotype is medium-sized. J is TRBJ2-2 and V is TRBV6-4, with D perhaps assigned TRBD1 or TRBD2 (6 bases each). The germline V gene has CDR1 MRHNA and CDR2 SNTAGT. Trimming removed 2 bases from V and 4 bases from J, with 11 bases in between. The CDR3 is 15 amino acids. The CDR3 sequence: CASSDRGGSTGELFF. CDR3 DNA sequence: TGTGCCAGCAGTGACCGAGGGGGGTCCACCGGGGAGCTGTTTTTT.